The following is a TCR beta chain sequence with its context. The antigen it binds to is not known. No base qualities exist here, and no much larger clone lies one base off it. Library generation was performed with 5' RACE. The data were produced on an Illumina HiSeq 2500. A second PCR of roughly 6 to 12 cycles was performed with a sample-barcoded 5' primer and a J-beta primer mix. A unique molecular identifier was introduced onto each TCR beta cDNA molecule by a template-switch 5' adaptor carrying 12 random nucleotides. Each sample yielded at least 2.5 million CDR3-containing paired-end reads. First-strand cDNA was synthesized from all RNA with the Mint cDNA synthesis kit, primed by a TRBC-specific oligonucleotide. Following uracil-DNA glycosylase treatment, all cDNA underwent a first 18-cycle PCR with the universal primers M1SS and BC2_uni_R. From the authors' description of their analysis: For normalization, 1 million high-quality reads were randomly selected from each sample, with every read carrying a distinct molecular identifier. Reads sharing molecular identifiers were discarded rather than binned into consensus sequences. MiTCR, set to a Q25 quality threshold and the strictest error-elimination algorithm, was used for CDR3 identification, clonotype clustering and error correction. A nonparametric unseen species model with Euler transformation was used to estimate a lower bound on total TCR beta diversity. Starting from the raw public reads, TCRdb applied fastp trimming at Q25, assembled clones with MiXCR and retained in-frame beta chains. CDR3 protein sequences are deduplicated, and each keeps its most common genes and DNA. The V and J calls were determined by TCRdb, not by the authors. In all, the sample holds fewer than 1,000,000 distinct CDR3 sequences, and less than 60% of those were seen once. The ten biggest clones cover less than 20% of the sample.

Systemically healthy Caucasian individuals from Russia, about 38 in total and aged about 6 to 95 years, were included as donors. Each donor gave around 9.8 milliliters of peripheral blood, collected into EDTA-treated Vacutainer tubes. PBMCs were isolated by Ficoll-Paque density-gradient centrifugation, with at least 7 million obtained per sample. Trizol reagent was used to extract total RNA from the PBMCs, yielding at least 6 micrograms per sample. Naive CD45RAhigh/CD27high T cell percentages were measured by flow cytometry on a PBMC aliquot from every donor. This specimen belongs to a study of blood T cells in healthy people across ages (dated by TCRdb to the mid-2010s). Turning to the overall study: In model experiments, roughly one uniquely barcoded TCR beta cDNA molecule per two T cells was captured by template switching. To track age-related changes in TCR beta repertoire diversity, the study relied on deep sequencing normalized with unique cDNA molecular identifiers. Four age groups were formed from the donors: young (average roughly 15 years), middle-aged (approximately 42), aged (under 70) and long-lived (more than 75). Donors of different ages were randomly distributed across sequencing lanes to avoid experimental bias. Using the same blood draw, the study looked at two additional independent replicas of 1 million unique cDNA reads for two donors, one aged 18 to 29 and the other aged 80 or older.

Broad study findings and their caveats: As age increased, observed TCR beta diversity per million T cells dropped in a roughly linear way, and a significant reduction was already evident by age about 40. Estimates of total diversity based on one million sequenced T cells were regarded as lower bounds and as underestimates. Compared with the aged group, more naive CD4+ T cells, fewer expanded clones and increased TCR diversity were shown by the long-lived group, suggesting age selection. Observed TCR beta diversity correlated strongly with the percentage of naive T cells measured by flow cytometry. Donor CMV infection status was unknown, potentially confounding age-related changes in expanded clonotypes. Because profiling used bulk unsorted PBMCs, naive and antigen-experienced compartments could not be compared conclusively.

V is cut back by 2 bases and J by 5 bases, with 5 bases in the junction unmatched. Sequences KGHSH (CDR1) and LQKENI (CDR2) are obtained from the germline V gene. The CDR3 spans 15 residues, from the cysteine through the phenylalanine. Just CDR3 DNA is preserved here, 45 bases in frame from base 1. Input material: blood. The chain links TRBV18 with TRBJ2-3, and TRBD2 matches 9 of the central bases. The sequence came from a man older than 75 in good health. The DNA reads TGTGCCAGCTCACCAATCCTAGCGGGATTAGATACGCAGTATTTT. Its translation is CASSPILAGLDTQYF.